This T cell receptor beta chain was captured by sequencing in a study of control samples from healthy donors and cancer patients. Data came from immunoSEQ multiplex PCR; TCRdb stores just in-frame clones and leaves some out. The table has roughly 150,000 clones, 89% seen once; the top ten hold 4% to 5.5%. The V gene end was trimmed by 3 bases and the J gene end by 6 bases; junction bases not matched to a gene: 3. Germline V CDR1 and CDR2: LGHDT, YNNKEL (reference sequence). This CDR3 has 15 amino acids. Input material: blood. V and J are TRBV3-1 (or the pseudogene TRBV3-2) and TRBJ2-1, with 12 nucleotides matching TRBD1. This receptor was taken from a man aged 25 to 40 in good health. CDR3 nucleotides: TGTGCCAGCAGCCACCGGGACAGGGGGCGCAATGAGCAGTTCTTC. It codes for CASSHRDRGRNEQFF.